These 11 T cell receptor beta chains came from one sample sequenced in a study of spatial heterogeneity in lung cancer. Whole-study results and caveats: Tumoral mutation counts were tracked by counts of expanded intratumoral alpha and beta TCRs.

MiXCR was run by TCRdb on the 5' RACE reads, yielding one entry per CDR3 protein. The sample holds fewer than 15,000 distinct CDR3 sequences, about 3% seen once. No antigen is known for these receptors. Time point reported: sample taken at primary tumor resection. The sample here was lung tumor tissue, taken at surgery. The source is a male donor with early-stage non-small cell lung cancer.

Ten or more counts support this clonotype. The chain couples TRBV11-2 to TRBJ1-6; 8 bases align to TRBD1. The CDR3 contains 14 residues. From germline, CDR1 is SGHAT and CDR2 FQNNGV. J was trimmed by 9 bases and V by 5 bases; bases with no gene match: 6. The CDR3: CASSPQGAFSPLHF. CDR3 sequence (DNA): TGTGCCAGCAGCCCTCAGGGGGCTTTTTCACCCCTCCACTTT. The full variable domain, completed using reference TRBV11-2 and TRBJ1-6, is EAGVAQSPRYKIIEKRQSVAFWCNPISGHATLYWYQQILGQGPKLLIQFQNNGVVDDSQLPKDRFSAERLKGVDSTLKIQPAKLEDSAVYLCASSPQGAFSPLHFGNGTRLTVT.

This clonotype has at least ten counts. The chain has TRBV7-8 and TRBJ2-1; TRBD2 is a possible D gene (7 bases). The ends were cut back, 7 bases at V and 8 bases at J, with 18 bases in the middle. Germline CDR1 is SGHVS and CDR2 is FQNEAQ. CDR3 length equals 14 residues. DNA of the CDR3: TGTGCCAGCACTTTTCGGGGCGGGGGCGATGAGCAGTTCTTC. It is translated as CASTFRGGGDEQFF.

This clonotype was detected many times. The J gene is TRBJ2-5, the V gene TRBV10-3; 8 nucleotides line up with TRBD2. There are 15 residues in the CDR3. Looked up from germline, CDR1 is ENHRY and CDR2 is SYGVKD. The ends lost 7 bases at V and 5 bases at J; junction bases unmatched: 12. The DNA for the CDR3 is TGTGCCATCAACCGAGGGGATAGCGGGGATGAGACCCAGTACTTC. The encoded protein is CAINRGDSGDETQYF.

Judged by abundance, this clonotype is medium-sized (0.01 to 0.1%). V gene TRBV5-1 combines with J gene TRBJ2-7; D possibly corresponds to TRBD1 (6 bases). The CDR3 has 12 residues. Germline CDR1 is SGHRS and CDR2 is YFSETQ. The V end was cut by 2 bases, the J end by 6 bases, with 9 bases between. For the CDR3, the DNA is TGCGCCAGCAGCTTAGTGGGGGCCGAGCAGTACTTC. Amino acids: CASSLVGAEQYF.

This clonotype showed up many times. The chain carries TRBV7-9 and TRBJ1-5; 8 nucleotides line up with TRBD1. The CDR3 loop spans 14 amino acids. V lost 1 base to trimming and J lost 7 bases; unmatched junction nucleotides: 3. The germline V gene encodes CDR1 SEHNR and CDR2 FQNEAQ (reference sequence). The CDR3 protein is CASSLVQGGQPQHF. CDR3 DNA sequence: TGTGCCAGCAGCTTAGTACAGGGGGGCCAGCCCCAGCATTTT. The full variable domain, rest sourced from reference TRBV7-9 and TRBJ1-5, is DTGVSQNPRHKITKRGQNVTFRCDPISEHNRLYWYRQTLGQGPEFLTYFQNEAQLEKSRLLSDRFSAERPKGSFSTLEIQRTEQGDSAMYLCASSLVQGGQPQHFGDGTRLSIL.

This clonotype was counted ten times or more. The chain joins TRBV28 to TRBJ2-5; no definite D call. This CDR3 spans 14 amino acids. The ends were cut back, 6 bases at V and 2 bases at J, with 13 bases in the middle. From germline, CDR1 is MDHEN and CDR2 SYDVKM. The CDR3 region is CASRPGLAQETQYF. The CDR3 bases are TGTGCCAGCAGACCCGGTTTAGCTCAAGAGACCCAGTACTTC.

In its sample, this clonotype was seen many times. This sequence joins TRBV3-1 and TRBJ1-6; D is perhaps TRBD1 (6 bases). Per germline, CDR1 LGHDT and CDR2 YNNKEL (reference sequence). The CDR3 sequence is 18 residues long. The ends were cut back, 2 bases at V and 7 bases at J, with 21 bases in the middle. In nucleotides, the CDR3 is TGTGCCAGCAGCCAATACGTAGGGGGGAGTGCGAGGAATTCACCCCTCCACTTT. This encodes CASSQYVGGSARNSPLHF.

Many counts were recorded for this clonotype. This chain links TRBV18 with TRBJ1-5; the D is unclear. Germline loops: CDR1 KGHSH, CDR2 LQKENI. This CDR3 spans 15 amino acids. With 4 bases removed from V and 2 bases from J, the gap between germline ends came to 12 bases. DNA for the CDR3: TGTGCCAGCTCACTTCCAGGATCGGGCAATCAGCCCCAGCATTTT. Amino acid sequence: CASSLPGSGNQPQHF.

The sample holds many counts of this clonotype. This chain uses TRBV5-1 with TRBJ1-1, with D perhaps TRBD1 (5 bases). Germline values: CDR1 SGHRS, CDR2 YFSETQ. V dropped 2 bases and J dropped 3 bases, with 11 bases sitting between them. The CDR3 spans 14 residues. The CDR3 bases are TGCGCCAGCAGCTTTGCAGGGCTGCACACTGAAGCTTTCTTT. It codes for CASSFAGLHTEAFF.

In its sample, this clonotype was seen many times. J is TRBJ2-1 and V is TRBV27, with 14 positions matching TRBD2. Trimming took 4 bases from V and 6 from J; bases not matched to a gene: 5. Germline V CDR1 and CDR2: MNHEY, SMNVEV (reference sequence). CDR3 length equals 16 residues. The CDR3 region is CASSSGTSGGSNEQFF. The DNA for the CDR3 is TGTGCCAGCAGTTCTGGGACTAGCGGGGGAAGCAATGAGCAGTTCTTC.

There are many counts of this clonotype. V gene TRBV20-1 combines with J gene TRBJ1-2; 7 bases fit TRBD1. The CDR3 is 15 amino acids. Trimming took 4 bases from V and 7 from J; bases not matched to a gene: 15. Germline values: CDR1 DFQATT, CDR2 SNEGSKA (reference sequence). DNA for the CDR3: TGCAGTGCTAAATCGGCACCCGACAGGGCTGGTGGCTACACCTTC. Translating gives CSAKSAPDRAGGYTF.